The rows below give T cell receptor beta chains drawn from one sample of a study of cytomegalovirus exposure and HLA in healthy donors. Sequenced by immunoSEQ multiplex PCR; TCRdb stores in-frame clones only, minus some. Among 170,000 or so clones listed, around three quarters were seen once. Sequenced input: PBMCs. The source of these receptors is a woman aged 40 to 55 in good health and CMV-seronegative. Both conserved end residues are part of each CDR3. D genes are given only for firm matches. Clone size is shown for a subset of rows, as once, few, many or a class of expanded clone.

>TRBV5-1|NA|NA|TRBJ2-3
TGCGCCAGCAGCGTGGAGAGCGTAGAGACAGATACGCAGTATTTT
CASSVESVETDTQYF
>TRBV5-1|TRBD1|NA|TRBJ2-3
TGCGCCAGCAGCTTGGGGCCGGGGACAGGAGGGGATACGCAGTATTTT
CASSLGPGTGGDTQYF
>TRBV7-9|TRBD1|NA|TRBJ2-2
TGTGCCAGCAGCCATGACAGGGGGAGAGGGACCGGGGAGCTGTTTTTT
CASSHDRGRGTGELFF
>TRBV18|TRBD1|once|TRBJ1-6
TGTGCCAGCTCACCACGACAGGGCGACGTAAGTTCACCCCTCCACTTT
CASSPRQGDVSSPLHF
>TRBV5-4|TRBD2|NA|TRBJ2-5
TGTGCCAGCAGCTCTTTTTTTAGCGGGGGCCAAGAGACCCAGTACTTC
CASSSFFSGGQETQYF
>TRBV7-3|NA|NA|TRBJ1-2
TGTGCCAGCAGCCCCCGGGGGGAGGGGAGCGGTGGCTACACCTTC
CASSPRGEGSGGYTF
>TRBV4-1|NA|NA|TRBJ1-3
TGCGCCAGCAGCCAATTAGCAGGGGTTGGAAACACCATATATTTT
CASSQLAGVGNTIYF
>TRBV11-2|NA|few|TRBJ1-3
TGTGCCAGCAGCGGACAGACCTTAGACACCATATATTTT
CASSGQTLDTIYF
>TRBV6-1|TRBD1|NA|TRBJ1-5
TGTGCCAGCAGCCTACAACAGGGGGGGGGTCAGCCCCAGCATTTT
CASSLQQGGGQPQHF
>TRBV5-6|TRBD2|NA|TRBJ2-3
TGTGCCAGCAGCTTGGCCTCGGCGGGGGGGGGCAGGGATACGCAGTATTTT
CASSLASAGGGRDTQYF
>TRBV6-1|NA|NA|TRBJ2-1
TGTGCCAGCAGTGAGAGGCCTTCCTACAATGAGCAGTTCTTC
CASSERPSYNEQFF
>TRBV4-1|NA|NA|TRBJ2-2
TGCGCCAGCAGCCAAGCCCGGGTAAGGTCCGGGGAGCTGTTTTTT
CASSQARVRSGELFF
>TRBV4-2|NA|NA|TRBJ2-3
TGTGCCAGCAGCCAAGATATTGCGGTAAGCACAGATACGCAGTATTTT
CASSQDIAVSTDTQYF
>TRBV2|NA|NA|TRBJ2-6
TGTGCCAGCACCAGCTCTGGGGCCAACGTCCTGACTTTC
CASTSSGANVLTF
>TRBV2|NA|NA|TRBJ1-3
TGTGCCAGCAGGGTGGCAGCGAGAAACACCATATATTTT
CASRVAARNTIYF
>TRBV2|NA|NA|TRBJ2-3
TGTGCCGAGGGGGGGGGTACAGATACGCAGTATTTT
CAEGGGTDTQYF
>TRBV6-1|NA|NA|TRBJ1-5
TGTGCCAGCAGTGAAATGGCAGATGATCAGCCCCAGCATTTT
CASSEMADDQPQHF
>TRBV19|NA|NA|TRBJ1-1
TGTGCCAGTAGTATCGCCTCTTTCAGGAACACTGAAGCTTTCTTT
CASSIASFRNTEAFF